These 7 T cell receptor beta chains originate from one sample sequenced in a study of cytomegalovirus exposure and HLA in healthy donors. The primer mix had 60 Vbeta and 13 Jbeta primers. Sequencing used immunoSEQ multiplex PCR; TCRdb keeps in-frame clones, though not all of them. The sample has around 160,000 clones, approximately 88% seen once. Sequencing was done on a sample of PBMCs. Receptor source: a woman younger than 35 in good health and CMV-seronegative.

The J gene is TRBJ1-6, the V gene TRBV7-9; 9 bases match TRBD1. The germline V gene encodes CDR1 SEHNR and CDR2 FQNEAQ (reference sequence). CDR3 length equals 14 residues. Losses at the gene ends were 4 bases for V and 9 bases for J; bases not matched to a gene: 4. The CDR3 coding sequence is TGTGCCAGCAGCTCGGGACAGGGTTCTTCACCCCTCCACTTT. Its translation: CASSSGQGSSPLHF.

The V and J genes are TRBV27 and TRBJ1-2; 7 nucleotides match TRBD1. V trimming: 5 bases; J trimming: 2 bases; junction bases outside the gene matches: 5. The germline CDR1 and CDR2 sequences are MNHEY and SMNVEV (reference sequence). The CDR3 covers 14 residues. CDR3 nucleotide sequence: TGTGCCAGCAGTACCACAGGGGTGAACTATGGCTACACCTTC. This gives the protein CASSTTGVNYGYTF.

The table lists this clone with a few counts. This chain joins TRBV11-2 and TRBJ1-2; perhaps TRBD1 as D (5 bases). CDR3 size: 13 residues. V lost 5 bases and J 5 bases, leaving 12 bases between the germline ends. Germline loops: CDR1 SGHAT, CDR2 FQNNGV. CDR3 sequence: CASSPASGYGYTF. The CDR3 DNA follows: TGTGCCAGCAGCCCGGCCTCAGGGTATGGCTACACCTTC.

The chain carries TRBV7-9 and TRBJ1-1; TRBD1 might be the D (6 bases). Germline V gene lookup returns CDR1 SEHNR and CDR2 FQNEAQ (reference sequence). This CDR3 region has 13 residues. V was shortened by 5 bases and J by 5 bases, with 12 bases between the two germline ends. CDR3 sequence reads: CASSAQGSTEAFF. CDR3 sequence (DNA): TGTGCCAGCAGCGCCCAGGGGTCTACTGAAGCTTTCTTT.

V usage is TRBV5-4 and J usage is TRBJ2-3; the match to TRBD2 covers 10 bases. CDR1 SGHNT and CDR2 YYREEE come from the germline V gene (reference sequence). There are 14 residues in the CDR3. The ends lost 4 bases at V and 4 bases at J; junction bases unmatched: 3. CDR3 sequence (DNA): TGTGCCAGCAGCCCTGGGACTAGCGCAGATACGCAGTATTTT. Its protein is CASSPGTSADTQYF.

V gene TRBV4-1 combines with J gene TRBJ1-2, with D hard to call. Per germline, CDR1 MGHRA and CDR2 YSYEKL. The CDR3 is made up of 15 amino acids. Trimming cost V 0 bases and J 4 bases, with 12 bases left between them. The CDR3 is CASSQDAGSLYGYTF. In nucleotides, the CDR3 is TGCGCCAGCAGCCAAGATGCGGGGTCCCTCTATGGCTACACCTTC.

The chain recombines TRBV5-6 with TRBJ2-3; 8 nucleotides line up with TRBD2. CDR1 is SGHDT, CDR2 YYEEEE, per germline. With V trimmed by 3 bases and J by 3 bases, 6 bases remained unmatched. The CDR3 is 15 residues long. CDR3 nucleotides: TGTGCCAGCAGCTCCCCTAGCGGGTTGACAGATACGCAGTATTTT. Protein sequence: CASSSPSGLTDTQYF.